This T cell receptor beta chain came from a study of tumor-infiltrating lymphocytes in primary liver carcinoma (dated by TCRdb to 2016 to 2017). A note on the overall study: Between November 2015 and early 2016, roughly 5 patients in China with histopathologically diagnosed primary liver carcinoma had their tumors surgically resected. The five patients had tumors of stage T1-T3 N0M0, with maximum diameters ranging from about 4.2 to 10 cm. High reproducibility was observed for the technical replicate repertoires, with mean shared-clone rates roughly 0.92 and correlation coefficients above 0.95. Across five regions of each liver tumor, along with adjacent normal tissue and blood, the study brought together TCRbeta repertoire sequencing, expression microarrays and whole-exome sequencing. The five patients, three men and two women aged 30 to 69 years, had hepatocellular carcinoma (four) or combined HCC and intrahepatic cholangiocarcinoma (one). Roughly 3.65 to 8 million productive TCRbeta reads were obtained per sample, and no significant difference in read depth was found between tissue types. A total of roughly 35 specimens from 5 patients went through TCRbeta repertoire sequencing, namely 25 tumor regions, 5 adjacent noncancerous liver tissues and 5 peripheral blood samples.

The CDR3, from cysteine to phenylalanine, totals 14 residues. CDR3 DNA only is kept here, 42 bases in frame from base 1. The germline V gene (reference sequence) gives CDR1 as SGHAT and CDR2 as FQDESV. V is reduced by 2 bases and J by 10 bases, leaving a spacing of 15 bases between them. Study-wide conclusions, independent of this receptor: Because the samples were bulk and unsorted, CD4+ and CD8+ T cell repertoires could not be compared. Only the TCR beta chain was sequenced, so true repertoire diversity is likely underestimated because unpaired alpha chains were not captured. With just four or five patients in the study, the authors point out that the findings should be validated in a larger study. The top 250 clones accounted for a significantly greater share of the repertoire in tumors than in blood (p = 0.039). Repertoire overlap was found to be higher between tumor regions (mean roughly 36%) than between tumor-adjacent (roughly 17%) or tumor-blood (about 14%) pairs, consistent with antigen-driven expansion.

As concerns this clonotype: Its antigen target is currently unknown. Base-call qualities are not available, and no considerably larger clone is one nucleotide away.

Using a constant-region primer and ProtoScript II reverse transcriptase, TCRbeta-specific cDNA was reverse-transcribed from 500 to 650 ng total RNA. Three nested multiplex PCR rounds, following a slightly modified ARM-PCR procedure, were used to build the TCRbeta libraries. Each of the first two PCR rounds ran for about 10 cycles using multiplex TRBV1-TRBV30 forward primers together with a Cbeta reverse primer. Sample barcodes and Illumina adapters were added in a final 25-cycle PCR with Deep VentR polymerase. Before sequencing, amplicons of 200-500 bp were purified from gel using a QIAquick gel extraction kit. An Illumina HiSeq 2500 was used to sequence the TCRbeta amplicons, generating 250-bp paired-end reads. On the authors' methods: To recover full CDR3 sequences, reads were quality-trimmed using Trimmomatic v0.33 and paired reads were then merged using FLASH v1.2.11. V, D and J germline segments were assigned to the rearranged TCRbeta sequences using MiGEC v1.2.1b. VDJtools v1.0.0 computed clonotype statistics and Shannon-Wiener diversity indices. To reduce sampling bias, subsequent analyses other than the diversity analysis used only the 250 most abundant clonotypes in each sample. In TCRdb, the public reads were trimmed at Q25 with fastp and aligned with MiXCR, with productive beta chains retained. Rows are unified per CDR3 protein, each entry keeping the most common DNA and genes. These V and J calls are TCRdb output, not the study's own analysis. In all, the sample holds fewer than 400,000 distinct CDR3 sequences, and roughly 60% of those were seen once. The top ten hold over 15% of the sample.

Blood RNA was extracted from unsorted whole blood with TRIzol reagent; germline DNA came from the DNeasy Blood & Tissue kit. Patients had chronic HBV infection and were treatment-naive at sampling. Before surgery, roughly 4 milliliters of peripheral blood were drawn into K2EDTA tubes. The source is a woman in her thirties with primary liver carcinoma and hepatitis B virus infection. Sequencing used peripheral blood. The V and J segments used are TRBV11-1 and TRBJ1-5; matching of 5 bases hints at TRBD1 as the D gene. The nucleotide sequence is TGTGCCAGCAGCTTAAACCGTGACGGACAACCCCAGCATTTT. It translates to CASSLNRDGQPQHF.